Below, 28 T cell receptor beta chains from the same sample are listed, as sequenced in a study of technical replicates of blood from a handful of donors. TCRdb's copy holds only in-frame clones and misses some; the assay was immunoSEQ multiplex PCR. The data contain 80,000 to 100,000 clones, about 95% of them singletons. Sequenced: T cells isolated from PBMCs. Receptors originate from a human donor in good health.

The V gene is TRBV6-5, the J gene TRBJ1-3, with D maybe TRBD1 (5 bases). From germline, CDR1 is MNHEY and CDR2 SVGAGI. CDR3 size: 15 residues. V was trimmed by 0 bases and J by 2 bases, leaving 8 bases between them. Here the CDR3 reads CASSYSSGTGNTIYF. The CDR3 DNA is TGTGCCAGCAGTTACTCTTCAGGGACTGGAAACACCATATATTTT.

The rearrangement joins TRBV2 to TRBJ1-2; the match to TRBD1 covers 7 bases. Germline CDR1 reads SNHLY; CDR2 reads FYNNEI. After removal of 0 bases from V and 4 bases from J, the junction contained 2 bases not matched to a gene. The CDR3 consists of 14 residues. CDR3 amino acids: CASSEARQGYGYTF. CDR3 sequence (DNA): TGTGCCAGCAGTGAAGCCAGACAGGGCTATGGCTACACCTTC. Complete variable domain (other parts from reference TRBV2 and TRBJ1-2): EPEVTQTPSHQVTQMGQEVILRCVPISNHLYFYWYRQILGQKVEFLVSFYNNEISEKSEIFDDQFSVERPDGSNFTLKIRSTKLEDSAMYFCASSEARQGYGYTFGSGTRLTVV.

The genes are TRBV18 and TRBJ2-2; 9 positions agree with TRBD1. Germline V lookup: CDR1 KGHSH, CDR2 LQKENI. The ends lost 5 bases at V and 2 bases at J; junction bases unmatched: 6. The CDR3 has 16 amino acids. Here the CDR3 DNA reads TGTGCCAGCTCAGTCTGGACAGGGGATAACACCGGGGAGCTGTTTTTT. Translated: CASSVWTGDNTGELFF.

The chain uses TRBV2 and TRBJ1-6; D remains unclear. Germline V CDR1 and CDR2: SNHLY, FYNNEI. Deletions cut 9 bases from V and 10 bases from J, with 13 bases between. The CDR3 runs to 12 residues. The CDR3 region is CASQRVESPLHF. The CDR3 DNA reads TGTGCCAGTCAGAGGGTAGAGTCACCCCTCCACTTT.

This chain connects TRBV13 to TRBJ2-4; 9 bases are shared with TRBD1. CDR3 length equals 16 residues. Trimming removed 5 bases from V and 3 bases from J; junction bases left unmatched: 8. Germline CDR1 reads PRHDT; CDR2 reads FYEKMQ (reference sequence). The CDR3 coding sequence is TGTGCCAGCAGCCGACGGACAGGGGTGGACAAAAACATTCAGTACTTC. Translating it yields CASSRRTGVDKNIQYF. The full variable domain, with the rest looked up from reference TRBV13 and TRBJ2-4, is AAGVIQSPRHLIKEKRETATLKCYPIPRHDTVYWYQQGPGQDPQFLISFYEKMQSDKGSIPDRFSAQQFSDYHSELNMSSLELGDSALYFCASSRRTGVDKNIQYFGAGTRLSVL.

The rearrangement links TRBV19 to TRBJ2-2, with D perhaps matching TRBD1 (5 bases). The CDR3 sequence is 13 residues long. CDR1 LNHDA and CDR2 SQIVND come from the germline V gene (reference sequence). V lost 5 bases, J lost 6 bases, and 10 bases lay in between. The CDR3 coding sequence is TGTGCCAGTAGTCCCGACAGCTCCGGGGAGCTGTTTTTT. Protein sequence: CASSPDSSGELFF.

The chain couples TRBV19 to TRBJ1-2, with D possibly being TRBD1 (5 bases). This CDR3 has 13 residues. The germline V gene has CDR1 LNHDA and CDR2 SQIVND (reference sequence). The V end lost 3 bases, the J end lost 8 bases, and 13 bases lay between the germline ends. CDR3 loop: CASSIIGGDGYTF. The CDR3 coding sequence is TGTGCCAGTAGTATCATCGGGGGGGACGGCTACACCTTC.

V usage is TRBV5-4 and J usage is TRBJ2-3, with TRBD1 matching over 11 bases. The CDR3 has 15 amino acids. Germline CDR1 and CDR2: SGHNT and YYREEE (reference sequence). V gave up 4 bases and J gave up 4 bases; unmatched junction bases: 5. For the CDR3, the DNA is TGTGCCAGCAGCCGGACAGGGGGCGCCGCAGATACGCAGTATTTT. Its translation: CASSRTGGAADTQYF. Full variable domain (missing parts from reference TRBV5-4 and TRBJ2-3): ETGVTQSPTHLIKTRGQQVTLRCSSQSGHNTVSWYQQALGQGPQFIFQYYREEENGRGNFPPRFSGLQFPNYSSELNVNALELDDSALYLCASSRTGGAADTQYFGPGTRLTVL.

The rearrangement links TRBV27 to TRBJ2-1, with 8 bases identical to TRBD2. The CDR3 is 15 amino acids. V shed 2 bases, J shed 4 bases, and the junction held 4 bases outside the gene matches. The germline gives CDR1 MNHEY, CDR2 SMNVEV (reference sequence). The CDR3 DNA sequence: TGTGCCAGCAGTTTAGCGGGGGGCATGTACAATGAGCAGTTCTTC. Protein product: CASSLAGGMYNEQFF.

The rearrangement uses TRBV7-9 and TRBJ2-3, with a weak D call TRBD2 (6 bases). Germline lookup yields CDR1 SEHNR and CDR2 FQNEAQ (reference sequence). V was shortened by 6 bases and J by 0 bases, with 13 bases between the two germline ends. The CDR3 has 15 amino acids. The CDR3 nucleotides read TGTGCCAGCAGACGGGACTTTGTTAGCACAGATACGCAGTATTTT. Protein sequence: CASRRDFVSTDTQYF.

This sequence joins TRBV6-5 and TRBJ2-3, with a possible D match to TRBD2 (5 bases). CDR1 is MNHEY and CDR2 is SVGAGI in the germline V gene. The CDR3 extends over 14 amino acids. V was clipped by 6 bases and J by 2 bases, with 12 bases between them. CDR3 loop: CASRAGGLTDTQYF. The CDR3 DNA reads TGTGCCAGCAGGGCCGGAGGCCTCACAGATACGCAGTATTTT.

This chain joins TRBV12-5 and TRBJ2-1, with TRBD1 identical over 9 bases. V shed 1 base and J 9 bases; nucleotides not matched to a gene: 4. The CDR3 totals 14 residues. Germline values: CDR1 LGHNT, CDR2 FRNRAP. The CDR3 nucleotides are TGTGCTAGTGGTTTGGGGGACAGGGTAAGTGAGCAGTTCTTC. Translated: CASGLGDRVSEQFF.

This clone was detected once. The V call is TRBV28, the J call TRBJ2-7; TRBD2 matches 7 bases. Germline V gene sequence: CDR1 MDHEN, CDR2 SYDVKM. The CDR3 totals 14 residues. V was pared by 7 bases and J by 1 base, with 7 bases of the junction left unmatched. CDR3 sequence (DNA): TGTGCCAGCACTTACCGGGGAGGGTCCTACGAGCAGTACTTC. Translated: CASTYRGGSYEQYF.

The chain joins TRBV10-3 to TRBJ1-5; perhaps TRBD1 as D (6 bases). The CDR3 runs 15 residues. Germline V gene sequence: CDR1 ENHRY, CDR2 SYGVKD. V shed 5 bases and J shed 1 base, with 12 bases lying between them. CDR3: CAISQGGVSNQPQHF. CDR3 sequence (DNA): TGTGCCATCAGTCAAGGGGGGGTAAGCAATCAGCCCCAGCATTTT.

The CDR3 sequence: CASSQRERPLSGRSSYEQYF. In DNA, the CDR3 is TGCGCCAGCAGCCAACGTGAGCGTCCCCTTAGCGGGAGGAGCTCCTACGAGCAGTACTTC. The chain links TRBV4-1 to TRBJ2-7; 10 positions match TRBD2. Germline CDR1 reads MGHRA; CDR2 reads YSYEKL. Germline trimming cut 2 bases from V and 0 bases from J; bases unmatched to any gene: 16. The CDR3 extends over 20 amino acids.

CDR3 protein: CASSLGGLGYTF. Written as DNA, the CDR3 is TGTGCCAGCAGCTTGGGGGGGCTCGGCTACACCTTC. The chain is built from TRBV7-9 and TRBJ1-2; tentative D call: TRBD1 (6 bases). The V gene lost 3 bases and the J gene lost 8 bases, with 10 bases spanning the gap. Germline V gene lookup returns CDR1 SEHNR and CDR2 FQNEAQ (reference sequence). The CDR3 sequence is 12 residues long.

This clone appeared a few times. The rearrangement joins TRBV10-1 to TRBJ2-1, with 8 bases aligning to TRBD1. Germline assignment: CDR1 WNHNN and CDR2 SYGVQD (reference sequence). J gave up 4 bases and V 1 base, and 3 bases lay outside the gene matches. The CDR3 covers 15 residues. The CDR3 bases are TGCGCCAGCAGTGAGTTCCAGGGGGCGTACAATGAGCAGTTCTTC. It codes for CASSEFQGAYNEQFF.

The V gene is TRBV4-1, the J gene TRBJ2-2; 10 positions agree with TRBD2. This CDR3 comprises 17 residues. Germline CDR1 and CDR2: MGHRA and YSYEKL. The V and J ends lost 1 base and 4 bases, in that order; junction bases with no gene match: 6. The CDR3 DNA reads as TGCGCCAGCAGCCAAGTAACTAGCGGGATAGGCACCGGGGAGCTGTTTTTT. It encodes CASSQVTSGIGTGELFF.

The gene calls are TRBV11-3 and TRBJ2-3, with D perhaps TRBD2 (6 bases). This CDR3 is 18 amino acids long. Germline values: CDR1 SGHNT, CDR2 YENEEA. V was shortened by 6 bases and J by 2 bases, with 24 bases between the two germline ends. The CDR3 DNA is TGTGCCAGCAGTCCAAGGGGAGGAGGGCCCCTACTCACAGATACGCAGTATTTT. The encoded protein is CASSPRGGGPLLTDTQYF.

V gene TRBV19 combines with J gene TRBJ2-7; D is possibly TRBD2 (6 bases). The CDR3 contains 14 residues. V was cut by 1 base and J by 1 base, with 8 bases left in between. Germline CDR1 LNHDA, CDR2 SQIVND (reference sequence). CDR3 sequence (DNA): TGTGCCAGTAGTATAGTGGAGGGTTCCTACGAGCAGTACTTC. Protein sequence: CASSIVEGSYEQYF.

This clone was observed once. The V gene is TRBV9, the J gene TRBJ2-1; 7 nucleotides agree with TRBD2. CDR1 and CDR2 from the germline V gene are SGDLS and YYNGEE. The V and J ends lost 10 bases and 2 bases, in that order; junction bases with no gene match: 6. CDR3 size: 13 residues. The chain's CDR3 is CARKGGTYNEQFF. CDR3 nucleotides: TGTGCCCGCAAGGGAGGGACCTACAATGAGCAGTTCTTC.

This chain links TRBV5-1 with TRBJ1-3; D call uncertain. Germline V gene data show CDR1 as SGHRS and CDR2 as YFSETQ. The germline V and J ends were trimmed by 2 bases and 0 bases, with 6 bases remaining between them. The CDR3 sequence is 14 residues long. The CDR3 is CASSFIGSGNTIYF. The CDR3 DNA follows: TGCGCCAGCAGCTTCATCGGCTCTGGAAACACCATATATTTT.

The chain combines TRBV6-1 with TRBJ2-2; D is undetermined. Trimming cost V 11 bases and J 5 bases, with 12 bases left between them. Germline CDR1 and CDR2: MNHNS and SASEGT. The CDR3 covers 12 residues. This CDR3 reads CAVYELTGELFF. DNA for the CDR3: TGTGCCGTCTATGAACTTACCGGGGAGCTGTTTTTT.

V gene TRBV27 combines with J gene TRBJ1-4; TRBD1 aligns across 7 bases. V shed 5 bases and J 3 bases; nucleotides not matched to a gene: 9. Germline CDR1 reads MNHEY; CDR2 reads SMNVEV (reference sequence). The CDR3 runs 16 residues. CDR3 sequence reads: CASSGPGGGSNEKLFF. The CDR3 DNA follows: TGTGCCAGCAGTGGGCCCGGAGGGGGCTCTAATGAAAAACTGTTTTTT. Combining the CDR3 with reference TRBV27 and TRBJ1-4 gives the whole variable domain EAQVTQNPRYLITVTGKKLTVTCSQNMNHEYMSWYRQDPGLGLRQIYYSMNVEVTDKGDVPEGYKVSRKEKRNFPLILESPSPNQTSLYFCASSGPGGGSNEKLFFGSGTQLSVL.

The chain is built from TRBV9 and TRBJ1-5; 10 bases fit TRBD1. The germline gives CDR1 SGDLS, CDR2 YYNGEE. CDR3 size: 15 residues. The V and J ends lost 4 bases and 1 base, in that order; junction bases with no gene match: 2. The CDR3 loop is CASSLGQGSNQPQHF. The CDR3 region has the DNA TGTGCCAGCAGCTTGGGACAGGGGAGCAATCAGCCCCAGCATTTT.

The chain recombines TRBV19 with TRBJ1-4, with 7 bases fitting TRBD1. The CDR3 is 16 residues long. The germline CDR1 and CDR2 sequences are LNHDA and SQIVND (reference sequence). After removal of 5 bases from V and 8 bases from J, the junction contained 14 bases not matched to a gene. CDR3 amino acids: CASSAPRRQGNEKLFF. The CDR3 coding sequence is TGTGCCAGTAGTGCACCCCGGAGACAGGGAAACGAAAAACTGTTTTTT.

This clone was counted once. The J gene is TRBJ1-4, the V gene TRBV21-1; the DNA was not used to check the table's D call, TRBD1. TRBV21-1 is given as a pseudogene. The length of the CDR3 is 16 residues. CDR3 amino acids: CASALVRGRSYEKLFF. The DNA for the CDR3 is TGTGCCAGCGCCCTTGTGAGGGGGCGGTCCTATGAAAAACTGTTTTTT.

V gene TRBV6-5 combines with J gene TRBJ1-1; 8 nucleotides agree with TRBD1. The germline V gene encodes CDR1 MNHEY and CDR2 SVGAGI. Losses at the gene ends were 8 bases for V and 4 bases for J; bases not matched to a gene: 12. CDR3 size: 15 residues. The CDR3 DNA reads as TGTGCCAGCGGGCGAGACAGGGGTTTGGGCACTGAAGCTTTCTTT. This codes for CASGRDRGLGTEAFF.